One and the same sample provided the 31 T cell receptor beta chains below, sequenced in a study of T-cell reconstitution after alpha-beta-depleted transplantation in children. The authors prepared the TCRbeta library with unique molecular identifiers. TCRdb fed the PCR reads into MiXCR, producing one record per CDR3 protein. The table has 140,000 to 150,000 distinct CDR3 sequences, 7.5% to 9% seen once; the top ten hold about a sixth. The input for sequencing was PBMCs, mostly from graft donor cells, taken 180 days after TCRalphabeta/CD19-depleted stem cell transplant. These TCRs come from a female patient aged 2-9 years who had a stem cell transplant for congenital amegakaryocytic thrombocytopenia, so the T cells may come from the graft donor.

At least ten counts were recorded for this clonotype. The V call is TRBV28, the J call TRBJ2-5; perhaps TRBD2 as D (5 bases). Trimming removed 3 bases at V and 0 bases at J, with 8 bases between. Germline loops: CDR1 MDHEN, CDR2 SYDVKM. The CDR3 is made up of 14 amino acids. The CDR3 sequence: CASSLRTYQETQYF. The CDR3 coding sequence is TGTGCCAGCAGTTTGCGGACTTACCAAGAGACCCAGTACTTC.

This clonotype was detected a few times. This chain links TRBV10-3 with TRBJ2-2, with a possible D match to TRBD2 (6 bases). The length of the CDR3 is 13 residues. The ends were cut back, 7 bases at V and 7 bases at J, with 13 bases in the middle. Germline CDR1 reads ENHRY; CDR2 reads SYGVKD. CDR3 sequence reads: CAITRERGGELFF. CDR3 sequence (DNA): TGTGCCATCACGCGGGAAAGAGGCGGGGAGCTGTTTTTT.

This clonotype was detected ten times or more. This chain joins TRBV3-1 and TRBJ1-3; D call uncertain. The ends were cut back, 1 base at V and 4 bases at J, with 2 bases in the middle. Germline V gene data show CDR1 as LGHDT and CDR2 as YNNKEL (reference sequence). The CDR3 sequence is 12 residues long. The CDR3 DNA is TGTGCCAGCAGCCAAGCGGGAAACACCATATATTTT. Encoded protein: CASSQAGNTIYF.

In this sample, this clonotype turned up many times. The CDR3, as DNA: TGTGCCAGCAGTTTTGATTTATTGGAAGCTTTCTTT. Translated: CASSFDLLEAFF. The chain joins TRBV12-3 or TRBV12-4 to TRBJ1-1; D gene unclear. The CDR3 is made up of 12 amino acids. Trimming stripped 3 bases from V and 8 bases from J, with 10 bases between.

This clonotype was seen many times. This rearrangement joins TRBV20-1 to TRBJ2-7; perhaps TRBD1 as D (6 bases). Trimming removed 6 bases from V and 5 bases from J, with 11 bases in between. Per the germline V gene, CDR1 is DFQATT and CDR2 is SNEGSKA (reference sequence). The CDR3 contains 11 residues. The CDR3 loop is CSATQGNEQYF. The CDR3 DNA is TGCAGTGCAACACAGGGAAACGAGCAGTACTTC.

This clonotype was seen ten or more times. The chain has TRBV20-1 and TRBJ2-5; D remains ambiguous. The ends were cut back, 2 bases at V and 4 bases at J, with 5 bases in the middle. The CDR3 is 11 residues long. Germline CDR1 DFQATT, CDR2 SNEGSKA (reference sequence). CDR3 loop: CSARRAETQYF. CDR3 in DNA: TGCAGTGCTAGAAGAGCAGAGACCCAGTACTTC.

This clonotype was picked up many times. This chain joins TRBV12-3 or TRBV12-4 and TRBJ1-5; no clear D gene. Trimming left V 2 bases short and J 0 bases short, with 5 bases between. The CDR3 has 14 amino acids. The CDR3 DNA reads as TGTGCCAGCAGTTTACACGATAGCAATCAGCCCCAGCATTTT. It translates to CASSLHDSNQPQHF.

The gene calls are TRBV29-1 and TRBJ2-5; possibly TRBD2 for D (5 bases). There are 13 residues in the CDR3. V lost 2 bases, J lost 5 bases, and 12 bases lay in between. Looked up from germline, CDR1 is SQVTM and CDR2 is ANQGSEA. The CDR3 nucleotides are TGCAGCGTTGAATTTTGGCTAGCCGAGACCCAGTACTTC. This encodes CSVEFWLAETQYF.

This clonotype was recorded a few times. This chain uses TRBV7-2 with TRBJ2-7, with D possibly being TRBD2 (6 bases). Trimming left V 4 bases short and J 3 bases short, with 10 bases between. Germline V gives CDR1 SGHTA, CDR2 FQGNSA. CDR3 size: 13 residues. CDR3 bases: TGTGCCAGCAGCTGGGGGACTTACTACGAGCAGTACTTC. It encodes CASSWGTYYEQYF.

This chain links TRBV10-3 with TRBJ1-2, with 10 positions matching TRBD1. Germline loops: CDR1 ENHRY, CDR2 SYGVKD. With 10 bases clipped from V and 2 bases from J, the junction kept 7 bases outside the gene matches. This CDR3 region has 14 residues. CDR3 sequence: CASTGDRGNYGYTF. The CDR3 nucleotides read TGTGCCAGCACAGGGGACAGGGGCAACTATGGCTACACCTTC.

The table lists this clonotype with many counts. The chain couples TRBV4-1 to TRBJ2-2; a weak D match, TRBD2 (5 bases). There are 13 residues in the CDR3. V lost 6 bases and J 6 bases, leaving 11 bases between the germline ends. CDR1 is MGHRA and CDR2 is YSYEKL in the germline V gene. CDR3 sequence (DNA): TGCGCCAGCAGTGAGGGCGCCCCCGGGGAGCTGTTTTTT. Its protein is CASSEGAPGELFF.

The chain joins TRBV20-1 to TRBJ1-1, with 7 bases matching TRBD1. V was pared by 6 bases and J by 4 bases, with 5 bases of the junction left unmatched. There are 12 residues in the CDR3. CDR1 DFQATT and CDR2 SNEGSKA come from the germline V gene (reference sequence). DNA for the CDR3: TGCAGTGCCGGAGACAGGGTCACTGAAGCTTTCTTT. It yields the protein CSAGDRVTEAFF.

The sample holds many counts of this clonotype. The CDR3 is CASSLAYDRFTEAFF. The CDR3 DNA reads TGTGCCAGCAGTTTAGCCTACGACAGATTCACTGAAGCTTTCTTT. The chain recombines TRBV12-3 or TRBV12-4 with TRBJ1-1; a weak D match, TRBD1 (5 bases). The CDR3 is 15 amino acids. V was shortened by 0 bases and J by 4 bases, with 12 bases between the two germline ends.

This clonotype was seen only a few times. The chain links TRBV11-2 to TRBJ2-1; 11 positions agree with TRBD2. Germline V CDR1 and CDR2: SGHAT, FQNNGV. The J segment lost 8 bases and the V segment lost 4 bases, leaving 7 bases of the junction unmatched. The CDR3 sequence is 15 residues long. The DNA of the CDR3 is TGTGCCAGCAGCTCCAATCGACTAGCGGGATATGAGCAGTTCTTC. As protein: CASSSNRLAGYEQFF.

This clonotype appeared many times. This chain connects TRBV6-5 to TRBJ1-1, with D possibly matching TRBD1 (5 bases). The germline CDR1 and CDR2 sequences are MNHEY and SVGAGI. V shed 6 bases and J shed 6 bases, with 14 bases lying between them. This CDR3 comprises 13 residues. CDR3 loop: CASRRSLGAEAFF. Written as DNA, the CDR3 is TGTGCCAGCAGAAGGTCGTTGGGGGCTGAAGCTTTCTTT.

Ten or more counts support this clonotype. The chain links TRBV20-1 to TRBJ2-7; TRBD1 matches 8 bases. From germline, CDR1 is DFQATT and CDR2 SNEGSKA (reference sequence). Trimming cost V 3 bases and J 1 base; bases outside gene matches: 8. The CDR3 contains 15 residues. Here the CDR3 DNA reads TGCAGTGCTAGGGGTCCGGGACAGGAGTCCTACGAGCAGTACTTC. Translated, it gives CSARGPGQESYEQYF.

The rearrangement links TRBV19 to TRBJ2-7; 9 bases line up with TRBD1. This CDR3 spans 15 amino acids. V shed 5 bases, J shed 2 bases, and the junction held 7 bases outside the gene matches. Germline V CDR1 and CDR2: LNHDA, SQIVND (reference sequence). This CDR3 is CASSGRDRAAYEQYF. In DNA, the CDR3 is TGTGCCAGTAGTGGACGGGACAGGGCAGCCTACGAGCAGTACTTC. The whole variable domain, filled in from reference TRBV19 and TRBJ2-7, reads DGGITQSPKYLFRKEGQNVTLSCEQNLNHDAMYWYRQDPGQGLRLIYYSQIVNDFQKGDIAEGYSVSREKKESFPLTVTSAQKNPTAFYLCASSGRDRAAYEQYFGPGTRLTVT.

V is TRBV6-5 and J is TRBJ2-7; TRBD1 agrees at 8 bases. This CDR3 is built from 16 residues. Looked up from germline, CDR1 is MNHEY and CDR2 is SVGAGI. Trimming removed 0 bases from V and 5 bases from J; junction bases left unmatched: 9. For the CDR3, the DNA is TGTGCCAGCAGTTACTCCCTGGACAGGGCTCGCAACGAGCAGTACTTC. Translated, it gives CASSYSLDRARNEQYF.

The chain uses TRBV6-2 or TRBV6-3 and TRBJ1-1; D is perhaps TRBD1 (5 bases). The CDR3 has 14 residues. Per germline, CDR1 MNHEY and CDR2 SVGEGT. Trimming stripped 7 bases from V and 6 bases from J, with 18 bases between. The CDR3 reads CASMAAGDLAEAFF. Here the CDR3 DNA reads TGTGCCAGCATGGCTGCGGGGGACTTAGCTGAAGCTTTCTTT.

This clonotype was observed at least ten times. The CDR3, as DNA: TGCAGTGCTAGTCGGACTAGCGGGTTCTATGAGCAGTTCTTC. Its translation: CSASRTSGFYEQFF. This chain joins TRBV20-1 and TRBJ2-1, with 11 bases lining up with TRBD2. CDR3 length: 14 amino acids. Germline assignment: CDR1 DFQATT and CDR2 SNEGSKA (reference sequence). Trimming took 3 bases from V and 8 from J; bases not matched to a gene: 6.

This clonotype was counted many times. CDR3 bases: TGTGCCAGCTCACCACCGGGCGCCCTCGGCTCCTACGAGCAGTACTTC. It is translated as CASSPPGALGSYEQYF. The chain combines TRBV18 with TRBJ2-7; no definite D call. Trimming pared 0 bases from V and 0 bases from J, leaving 12 bases between. This CDR3 region has 16 residues. The germline gives CDR1 KGHSH, CDR2 LQKENI.

This clonotype showed up many times. The chain links TRBV12-3 or TRBV12-4 to TRBJ1-4; the D gene is possibly TRBD1 (5 bases). V was pared by 6 bases and J by 4 bases, with 18 bases between. This CDR3 is built from 16 residues. This chain's CDR3 is CASRGPGQDGNEKLFF. In DNA, the CDR3 is TGTGCCAGCAGAGGCCCAGGGCAGGACGGTAATGAAAAACTGTTTTTT.

J is TRBJ2-1 and V is TRBV18, with 13 bases lining up with TRBD2. The V and J ends lost 5 bases and 7 bases, in that order; junction bases with no gene match: 11. The germline gives CDR1 KGHSH, CDR2 LQKENI. The CDR3 length is 17 residues. The CDR3 bases are TGTGCCAGCTCAGGGACTAGCGGGAAGATAGGGTTAAATGAGCAGTTCTTC. Amino acids: CASSGTSGKIGLNEQFF. Drawing the rest from reference TRBV18 and TRBJ2-1, the complete variable domain is NAGVMQNPRHLVRRRGQEARLRCSPMKGHSHVYWYRQLPEEGLKFMVYLQKENIIDESGMPKERFSAEFPKEGPSILRIQQVVRGDSAAYFCASSGTSGKIGLNEQFFGPGTRLTVL.

V is TRBV27 and J is TRBJ2-7; the D gene is possibly TRBD2 (5 bases). The germline V gene has CDR1 MNHEY and CDR2 SMNVEV (reference sequence). The germline V and J ends were trimmed by 3 bases and 11 bases, with 26 bases remaining between them. This CDR3 is 16 amino acids long. CDR3 protein: CASSLGPTTMPWEKYF. The CDR3 DNA follows: TGTGCCAGCAGTTTGGGCCCGACTACGATGCCATGGGAGAAGTACTTC.

The chain combines TRBV20-1 with TRBJ1-3; D call uncertain. Trimming left V 5 bases short and J 0 bases short, with 17 bases between. Germline V gene lookup returns CDR1 DFQATT and CDR2 SNEGSKA (reference sequence). The CDR3 sequence is 16 residues long. For the CDR3, the DNA is TGCAGTGCTCCCTTACCACGGACCGTCTCTGGAAACACCATATATTTT. Protein sequence: CSAPLPRTVSGNTIYF.

In this sample, this clonotype turned up many times. This chain joins TRBV24-1 and TRBJ1-1; TRBD1 is a possible D gene (5 bases). Between the trimmed V and J ends, which lost 4 bases and 3 bases, there was a span of 8 bases. The germline V gene encodes CDR1 KGHDR and CDR2 SFDVKD. The CDR3 runs to 13 residues. Written as DNA, the CDR3 is TGTGCCACCAGTGAACGGGGGGACACTGAAGCTTTCTTT. This sequence encodes CATSERGDTEAFF.

The gene calls are TRBV20-1 and TRBJ2-7, with D possibly called TRBD1 or TRBD2 (5 bases each). The CDR3 length is 13 residues. From germline, CDR1 is DFQATT and CDR2 SNEGSKA (reference sequence). V lost 3 bases and J 4 bases, leaving 13 bases between the germline ends. This chain's CDR3 is CSASDPGPYEQYF. CDR3 sequence (DNA): TGCAGTGCTAGTGATCCGGGACCATACGAGCAGTACTTC.

In its sample, this clonotype was seen many times. The chain has TRBV5-1 and TRBJ2-3, with D maybe TRBD2 (5 bases). CDR3 length: 13 amino acids. Germline V lookup: CDR1 SGHRS, CDR2 YFSETQ. The germline V and J ends were trimmed by 5 bases and 4 bases, with 11 bases remaining between them. CDR3 amino acids: CASSGGPADTQYF. For the CDR3, the DNA is TGCGCCAGCAGTGGCGGGCCGGCAGATACGCAGTATTTT. Full variable domain (rest looked up from reference TRBV5-1 and TRBJ2-3): KAGVTQTPRYLIKTRGQQVTLSCSPISGHRSVSWYQQTPGQGLQFLFEYFSETQRNKGNFPGRFSGRQFSNSRSEMNVSTLELGDSALYLCASSGGPADTQYFGPGTRLTVL.

This clonotype was detected ten times or more. This chain joins TRBV20-1 and TRBJ2-5; D is perhaps TRBD1 (5 bases). Trimming cost V 2 bases and J 0 bases, with 7 bases left between them. The CDR3 covers 13 residues. CDR1 DFQATT and CDR2 SNEGSKA come from the germline V gene (reference sequence). The CDR3 sequence: CSARRGYQETQYF. CDR3 DNA: TGCAGTGCTAGAAGGGGATACCAAGAGACCCAGTACTTC.

There are a few counts of this clonotype. This chain connects TRBV12-3 or TRBV12-4 to TRBJ1-1, with 7 positions matching TRBD1. The CDR3 loop spans 14 amino acids. V lost 8 bases to trimming and J lost 1 base; unmatched junction nucleotides: 7. The DNA of the CDR3 is TGTGCCAGCGGGGGGACAGTTCAGAACACTGAAGCTTTCTTT. Translating gives CASGGTVQNTEAFF.

This clonotype was seen a few times. The chain links TRBV30 to TRBJ2-6; D is ambiguous. Trimming took 4 bases from V and 0 from J, leaving 1 base between them. The CDR3 is 12 residues long. The germline gives CDR1 GTSNPN, CDR2 SVGIG (reference sequence). The CDR3 spells CAWNSGANVLTF. The CDR3 DNA reads TGTGCCTGGAACTCTGGGGCCAACGTCCTGACTTTC.